This T cell receptor delta chain was identified in a study of gamma-delta T cells after stem cell transplantation. The germline gives CDR1 GEAIGNYY, CDR2 EKD. This CDR3 has 18 residues. This clone occurred a few times. The protein held in TCRdb is that of a much larger clone and does not match this DNA's translation at residue 3, likely because of a read error; the protein shown is translated from the DNA. TCRdb re-called the RT-PCR reads with CATT. The sample gives 2,100 or so delta-chain clones, approximately 30% of which show up once; 37% is in the top ten. What was sequenced was gamma-delta T cells. The chain joins TRDV2 to TRDJ1, with 12 bases identical to TRDD3. The clonotype comes from a human donor. It is not recorded whose cells these are; they may come from a transplant donor. The DNA of the CDR3 is TGTGCCCGTGACAAACTGGGGGATACACGGGAGGCGGCCGATAAACTCATCTTT. Translating it yields CARDKLGDTREAADKLIF.